A selection of T cell receptor beta chains follows, all from one sample in a study of blood T cells in healthy people across ages. Using its own MiXCR run on the 5' RACE reads, TCRdb lists one record per CDR3 protein. The sample gives some 1.6 million distinct CDR3 sequences, approximately 32% of which show up once; around 11% is in the top ten. Sequencing was done on a sample of blood. Receptors were obtained from a woman aged 25 to 39 in good health. The CDR3 runs from the conserved cysteine through the conserved F or W. Each record gives: J gene, V gene, D gene, clone size, CDR3 DNA, CDR3 protein. The D gene is left open where the match is weak. Clone size is stated in some rows and not others, as once, few, many or a class when expanded.

J gene: TRBJ2-3
V gene: TRBV27
D gene: .
clone size: .
CDR3 DNA: TGTGCCAGCAGTTTATTGGACAGCCCATCCACAGATACGCAGTATTTT
CDR3 protein: CASSLLDSPSTDTQYF

J gene: TRBJ1-5
V gene: TRBV27
D gene: .
clone size: .
CDR3 DNA: TGTGCCAGCAGCGCTACCGACAGGCCCCTCAATCAGCCCCAGCATTTT
CDR3 protein: CASSATDRPLNQPQHF

J gene: TRBJ2-3
V gene: TRBV7-9
D gene: .
clone size: .
CDR3 DNA: TGTGCCAGCAGCCAGGACGGCGCCCGGTTGGATACGCAGTATTTT
CDR3 protein: CASSQDGARLDTQYF

J gene: TRBJ2-7
V gene: TRBV6-7
D gene: .
clone size: .
CDR3 DNA: TGTGCCAGCAGCTCCGACAATGAGGGCGCGGGGCAGTACTTC
CDR3 protein: CASSSDNEGAGQYF

J gene: TRBJ2-3
V gene: TRBV20-1
D gene: TRBD2
clone size: .
CDR3 DNA: TGCAGTCTGACTAGCGGGGCGAGCACAGATACGCAGTATTTT
CDR3 protein: CSLTSGASTDTQYF

J gene: TRBJ2-1
V gene: TRBV7-3
D gene: .
clone size: few
CDR3 DNA: TGTGCCAGCAGCTTACAAGGGGGGCGCACCTACAATGAGCAGTTCTTC
CDR3 protein: CASSLQGGRTYNEQFF

J gene: TRBJ2-7
V gene: TRBV20-1
D gene: .
clone size: .
CDR3 DNA: TGCAGTGCTAGAGTAGTTAGCCATGAGCAGTACTTC
CDR3 protein: CSARVVSHEQYF

J gene: TRBJ2-7
V gene: TRBV28
D gene: TRBD1
clone size: .
CDR3 DNA: TGTGCCAGCAGTTCACCTCGACAGGGGGGGCTCGACGAGCAGTACTTC
CDR3 protein: CASSSPRQGGLDEQYF

J gene: TRBJ2-1
V gene: TRBV7-6
D gene: .
clone size: few
CDR3 DNA: TGTGCCAGCAGCCCGGGGGGCAGTACCTACAATGAGCAGTTCTTC
CDR3 protein: CASSPGGSTYNEQFF

J gene: TRBJ2-5
V gene: TRBV7-2
D gene: TRBD2
clone size: few
CDR3 DNA: TGTGCCAGCAGCTCTGGGACTAGCGGGGGGTACCAAGAGACCCAGTACTTC
CDR3 protein: CASSSGTSGGYQETQYF

J gene: TRBJ1-4
V gene: TRBV29-1
D gene: .
clone size: few
CDR3 DNA: TGCAGCGCATCGACCGGGGCCGAAAAACTGTTTTTT
CDR3 protein: CSASTGAEKLFF

J gene: TRBJ1-6
V gene: TRBV16
D gene: .
clone size: .
CDR3 DNA: TGTGCCAGCAGCCAAAATGGCGATTCACCCCTCCACTTT
CDR3 protein: CASSQNGDSPLHF

J gene: TRBJ2-1
V gene: TRBV18
D gene: TRBD2
clone size: few
CDR3 DNA: TGTGCCAGCTCACGACCGGGACTAGCGGGACGTAATGAGCAGTTCTTC
CDR3 protein: CASSRPGLAGRNEQFF

J gene: TRBJ2-5
V gene: TRBV5-1
D gene: .
clone size: once
CDR3 DNA: TGCGCCAGCAGCTTGGGAACGTACCAAGAGACCCACTACTTC
CDR3 protein: CASSLGTYQETHYF

J gene: TRBJ2-3
V gene: TRBV12-3/TRBV12-4
D gene: TRBD1
clone size: few
CDR3 DNA: TGTGCCAGCAGTTTCATTCAGGGGGCACCAGATACGCAGTATTTT
CDR3 protein: CASSFIQGAPDTQYF

J gene: TRBJ2-5
V gene: TRBV11-2
D gene: .
clone size: .
CDR3 DNA: TGTGCCAGCAGCTTAGGCTGGGCGTACGAGACCCAGTACTTC
CDR3 protein: CASSLGWAYETQYF

J gene: TRBJ1-3
V gene: TRBV12-3/TRBV12-4
D gene: .
clone size: .
CDR3 DNA: TGTGCCAGCAGTTTTGCAGAAGGTGGAAACACCATATATTTT
CDR3 protein: CASSFAEGGNTIYF

J gene: TRBJ2-3
V gene: TRBV29-1
D gene: .
clone size: few
CDR3 DNA: TGCAGCGCCGAAGGGGCTAGCGCTAGAGATACGCAGTATTTT
CDR3 protein: CSAEGASARDTQYF

J gene: TRBJ2-1
V gene: TRBV14
D gene: TRBD2
clone size: .
CDR3 DNA: TGTGCCAGCAGCCCTGATGCTAGCGGGGTTACCTACAATGAGCAGTTCTTC
CDR3 protein: CASSPDASGVTYNEQFF

J gene: TRBJ2-1
V gene: TRBV11-1
D gene: .
clone size: few
CDR3 DNA: TGTGCCAGCAGGTTCACCGGGGTGCATGAGCAGTTCTTC
CDR3 protein: CASRFTGVHEQFF

J gene: TRBJ2-7
V gene: TRBV7-9
D gene: TRBD1
clone size: .
CDR3 DNA: TGTGCCAGCAGCTCCCAGCTCCGGGGCAGGGGGTACGAGCAGTACTTC
CDR3 protein: CASSSQLRGRGYEQYF

J gene: TRBJ2-7
V gene: TRBV18
D gene: .
clone size: .
CDR3 DNA: TGTGCCAGCTCACCATTCACAGACAATGAACAGTACTTC
CDR3 protein: CASSPFTDNEQYF